The 24 T cell receptor beta chains in this list originate from one sample, sequenced in a study of T cell responses to AZD1222 COVID-19 vaccine. Here immunoSEQ multiplex PCR was the method, and the copy in TCRdb shows in-frame clones only, minus some. The sample contains around 100,000 clones, roughly 86% of which appear only once. The input for sequencing was peripheral blood, taken 28 days after the second dose of the MenACWY control vaccine. The receptors shown here come from an adult who received the MenACWY meningococcal vaccine as a control.

V is TRBV5-8 and J is TRBJ2-2; D is uncertain. CDR1 SGHTS and CDR2 YDEGEE come from the germline V gene. The V end lost 1 base, the J end lost 0 bases, and 7 bases lay between the germline ends. The CDR3 runs to 15 residues. The CDR3 DNA is TGTGCCAGCAGCTTGTACGGCGCGAACACCGGGGAGCTGTTTTTT. This gives the protein CASSLYGANTGELFF.

The J gene is TRBJ2-2, the V gene TRBV5-4, with D unclear. The ends were cut back, 0 bases at V and 4 bases at J, with 4 bases in the middle. The germline V gene encodes CDR1 SGHNT and CDR2 YYREEE (reference sequence). This CDR3 spans 13 amino acids. The CDR3 coding sequence is TGTGCCAGCAGCTTGGCGGGCACCGGGGAGCTGTTTTTT. Translating gives CASSLAGTGELFF.

This clone was found a few times. The chain couples TRBV9 to TRBJ1-1; 9 positions agree with TRBD1. The CDR3 has 16 residues. Trimming cost V 3 bases and J 4 bases; bases outside gene matches: 10. Germline CDR1 and CDR2: SGDLS and YYNGEE. CDR3 region: CASSAHFTGGGTEAFF. DNA of the CDR3: TGTGCCAGCAGCGCACACTTCACAGGGGGCGGCACTGAAGCTTTCTTT.

The J gene is TRBJ1-5, the V gene TRBV28, with D hard to call. From germline, CDR1 is MDHEN and CDR2 SYDVKM. This CDR3 has 14 amino acids. Trimming stripped 9 bases from V and 1 base from J, with 13 bases between. The CDR3 DNA reads TGTGCCAGTTGGGCGGTAGGAAGCAATCAGCCCCAGCATTTT. Its protein product is CASWAVGSNQPQHF.

As to this clone: Other DNA sequences in this specimen translate into the identical CDR3. The CDR3 nucleotides read TGTGCCAGCAGTGACGGGACTAGCGGGGGGAATGAGCAGTTCTTC. It is translated as CASSDGTSGGNEQFF. The V and J genes are TRBV6-4 and TRBJ2-1, with 15 bases identical to TRBD2. V was pared by 2 bases and J by 7 bases, with 0 bases of the junction left unmatched. The germline gives CDR1 MRHNA, CDR2 SNTAGT. CDR3 size: 15 residues.

The chain employs TRBV4-2 and TRBJ1-4; TRBD1 matches 8 bases. Trimming removed 1 base from V and 6 bases from J; junction bases left unmatched: 4. CDR3 length: 15 residues. Germline assignment: CDR1 LGHNA and CDR2 YNFKEQ. In nucleotides, the CDR3 is TGTGCCAGCAGCCAAGCCCCGACAGGGGATGAAAAACTGTTTTTT. The encoded protein is CASSQAPTGDEKLFF.

The CDR3: CASWDRAYGYTF. As DNA, the CDR3 is TGTGCCAGCTGGGACAGGGCGTATGGCTACACCTTC. The chain recombines TRBV28 with TRBJ1-2, with 9 bases lining up with TRBD1. There are 12 residues in the CDR3. Trimming removed 8 bases from V and 5 bases from J; junction bases left unmatched: 3. From germline, CDR1 is MDHEN and CDR2 SYDVKM.

V and J are TRBV7-3 and TRBJ2-1, with 10 bases that match TRBD1. Germline CDR1 and CDR2: SGHTA and FQGTGA. CDR3 length equals 14 residues. The J segment lost 8 bases and the V segment lost 4 bases, leaving 5 bases of the junction unmatched. As DNA, the CDR3 is TGTGCCAGCAGCTCTCAGACAGGGGGCGATGAGCAGTTCTTC. Protein: CASSSQTGGDEQFF. The full variable domain, in which reference TRBV7-3 and TRBJ2-1 provide the parts outside the CDR3, is GAGVSQTPSNKVTEKGKYVELRCDPISGHTALYWYRQSLGQGPEFLIYFQGTGAADDSGLPNDRFFAVRPEGSVSTLKIQRTERGDSAVYLCASSSQTGGDEQFFGPGTRLTVL.

This sequence joins TRBV3-1 (or the pseudogene TRBV3-2) and TRBJ2-3, with 7 bases lining up with TRBD2. Trimming cost V 4 bases and J 0 bases; bases outside gene matches: 7. Germline V gene sequence: CDR1 LGHDT, CDR2 YNNKEL (reference sequence). This CDR3 has 16 amino acids. The CDR3 sequence is CASSRRAAGSTDTQYF. CDR3 nucleotides: TGTGCCAGCAGCCGCCGAGCAGCGGGGAGCACAGATACGCAGTATTTT.

This clone came up once. V and J are TRBV19 and TRBJ1-1; 8 nucleotides line up with TRBD1. The CDR3 totals 15 residues. Germline V gene data show CDR1 as LNHDA and CDR2 as SQIVND (reference sequence). V trimming: 7 bases; J trimming: 1 base; junction bases outside the gene matches: 8. As DNA, the CDR3 is TGTGCCAGTATTAAGACAGGGGTCGGGAACACTGAAGCTTTCTTT. As protein: CASIKTGVGNTEAFF.

The chain links TRBV7-6 to TRBJ2-5, with 11 bases fitting TRBD2. The CDR3 loop spans 14 amino acids. V gave up 4 bases and J gave up 4 bases; unmatched junction bases: 2. CDR1 is SGHVS and CDR2 is FNYEAQ in the germline V gene. DNA of the CDR3: TGTGCCAGCAGCTCCACTAGCGGGGGAGAGACCCAGTACTTC. Translation gives CASSSTSGGETQYF.

This chain connects TRBV7-7 to TRBJ1-3; D is ambiguous. Between the trimmed V and J ends, which lost 0 bases and 2 bases, there was a span of 8 bases. Germline assignment: CDR1 SSHAT and CDR2 FNYEAQ (reference sequence). The length of the CDR3 is 15 residues. The chain's CDR3 is CASSLAKGAGNTIYF. CDR3 DNA sequence: TGTGCCAGCAGCTTAGCTAAGGGAGCTGGAAACACCATATATTTT. The full variable domain, its missing parts supplied by reference TRBV7-7 and TRBJ1-3, is GAGVSQSPRYKVTKRGQDVTLRCDPISSHATLYWYQQALGQGPEFLTYFNYEAQPDKSGLPSDRFSAERPEGSISTLTIQRTEQRDSAMYRCASSLAKGAGNTIYFGEGSWLTVV.

The chain carries TRBV6-5 and TRBJ2-3; possibly TRBD1 for D (6 bases). Germline CDR1 reads MNHEY; CDR2 reads SVGAGI. Deletions cut 5 bases from V and 2 bases from J, with 14 bases between. There are 15 residues in the CDR3. The CDR3 region has the DNA TGTGCCAGCAGTAAACTGGGACATTTCACAGATACGCAGTATTTT. It codes for CASSKLGHFTDTQYF.

The chain has TRBV7-2 and TRBJ2-3; the D is unclear. Trimming took off 5 bases at V and 1 base at J, with 19 bases between the two ends. The CDR3 length is 17 residues. The germline gives CDR1 SGHTA, CDR2 FQGNSA. Here the CDR3 DNA reads TGTGCCAGCAGCCCTACCAGTCTAACCATCCGCACAGATACGCAGTATTTT. Protein: CASSPTSLTIRTDTQYF.

The gene calls are TRBV3-1 (or the pseudogene TRBV3-2) and TRBJ1-2; D call uncertain. Trimming took 3 bases from V and 8 from J, leaving 7 bases between them. The CDR3 has 11 amino acids. Per germline, CDR1 LGHDT and CDR2 YNNKEL (reference sequence). Written as DNA, the CDR3 is TGTGCCAGCAGCCACGCGGGGGGCTACACCTTC. It is translated as CASSHAGGYTF.

The chain is built from TRBV15 and TRBJ1-1, with no clear D. Germline lookup yields CDR1 LNHNV and CDR2 YYDKDF (reference sequence). V was trimmed by 1 base and J by 7 bases, leaving 13 bases between them. This CDR3 has 14 amino acids. The CDR3 protein is CATSRAYSAGEAFF. The CDR3 region has the DNA TGTGCCACCAGCAGAGCCTACTCAGCAGGTGAAGCTTTCTTT.

The V call is TRBV6-2 or TRBV6-3, the J call TRBJ2-7, with TRBD2 identical over 7 bases. CDR3 size: 13 residues. The ends lost 5 bases at V and 4 bases at J; junction bases unmatched: 5. The germline V gene has CDR1 MNHEY and CDR2 SVGEGT. CDR3 sequence: CASSGTTPYEQYF. The CDR3 nucleotides read TGTGCCAGCAGTGGGACTACTCCTTACGAGCAGTACTTC.

The chain has TRBV29-1 and TRBJ2-1; the D is unclear. Germline lookup yields CDR1 SQVTM and CDR2 ANQGSEA. Between the trimmed V and J ends, which lost 4 bases and 12 bases, there was a span of 13 bases. CDR3 length: 11 amino acids. The CDR3 nucleotides are TGCAGCGTTGTAGGGCCTGTGGGGCAGTTCTTC. Encoded protein: CSVVGPVGQFF.

This clone was counted a single time. This chain joins TRBV5-4 and TRBJ2-5; 9 nucleotides line up with TRBD1. This CDR3 has 14 amino acids. Germline CDR1 reads SGHNT; CDR2 reads YYREEE (reference sequence). Unmatched junction bases numbered 6, after V lost 5 bases and J lost 4 bases. Written as DNA, the CDR3 is TGTGCCAGCAGATTCGAGGGACAGGGAGAGACCCAGTACTTC. Amino acid sequence: CASRFEGQGETQYF.

The V and J genes are TRBV5-1 and TRBJ1-5, with TRBD1 as a possible D gene (5 bases). The CDR3 loop spans 15 amino acids. CDR1 is SGHRS, CDR2 YFSETQ, per germline. V was cut by 6 bases and J by 3 bases, with 16 bases left in between. CDR3: CASTPTGGANQPQHF. As DNA, the CDR3 is TGCGCCAGCACTCCAACGGGGGGTGCCAATCAGCCCCAGCATTTT.

The rearrangement uses TRBV18 and TRBJ1-2; 9 bases line up with TRBD1. The CDR3 spans 15 residues. V shed 5 bases, J shed 7 bases, and the junction held 11 bases outside the gene matches. In germline, CDR1 is KGHSH, CDR2 LQKENI. In nucleotides, the CDR3 is TGTGCCAGCTCAGCCGGGACAGGGACCTCGGGTGGCTACACCTTC. Translated, it gives CASSAGTGTSGGYTF.

This rearrangement joins TRBV11-2 to TRBJ2-2; D might be TRBD2 (6 bases). Trimming shortened V by 0 bases and J by 3 bases, and 17 bases separated the two germline ends. Germline lookup yields CDR1 SGHAT and CDR2 FQNNGV. The CDR3 spans 18 residues. CDR3 in DNA: TGTGCCAGCAGCTTAGATCCCGGGATAGCGGATGACACCGGGGAGCTGTTTTTT. Translating it yields CASSLDPGIADDTGELFF.

V and J are TRBV7-2 and TRBJ1-1; no clear D. Per the germline V gene, CDR1 is SGHTA and CDR2 is FQGNSA. This CDR3 contains 13 residues. The germline V and J ends were trimmed by 0 bases and 5 bases, with 7 bases remaining between them. The CDR3 spells CASSLATWTEAFF. In DNA, the CDR3 is TGTGCCAGCAGCTTAGCAACGTGGACTGAAGCTTTCTTT.

The chain employs TRBV28 and TRBJ2-7, with TRBD2 as a possible D gene (5 bases). CDR3 length: 15 amino acids. The germline V gene encodes CDR1 MDHEN and CDR2 SYDVKM. Trimming took off 6 bases at V and 0 bases at J, with 15 bases between the two ends. In nucleotides, the CDR3 is TGTGCCAGCAGCCCAACTAGGATTAACTCCTACGAGCAGTACTTC. It specifies CASSPTRINSYEQYF.